This TCR beta chain was retrieved from a study of blood T cell repertoires in COVID-19. Across the whole study: COVID-19 samples, acute and convalescent, were from the United States, Italy and Spain. T cells, B-cell-depleted T cells, or PBMCs supplied cDNA or gDNA.

The ends were cut back, 5 bases at V and 4 bases at J, with 17 bases in the middle. CDR3 length equals 15 residues. Germline values: CDR1 MDHEN, CDR2 SYDVKM. The authors' processing: For nucleated cells, counts were estimated from reference gene primer amplification. The repertoire was sequenced with immunoSEQ multiplex PCR; TCRdb's copy has only in-frame clones and lacks some. V and J calls and clone size are those listed in that table; D and trimming were worked out from the DNA. The table records about 240,000 clones, approximately 87% of them present only once. This receptor was taken from a man in his sixties with acute or convalescent COVID-19. V usage is TRBV28 and J usage is TRBJ1-2; D is perhaps TRBD1 (5 bases). Sequencing input: peripheral blood. CDR3 loop: CASSVPGLNSYGYTF. The CDR3 DNA reads as TGTGCCAGCAGTGTCCCAGGGTTAAATAGCTATGGCTACACCTTC.